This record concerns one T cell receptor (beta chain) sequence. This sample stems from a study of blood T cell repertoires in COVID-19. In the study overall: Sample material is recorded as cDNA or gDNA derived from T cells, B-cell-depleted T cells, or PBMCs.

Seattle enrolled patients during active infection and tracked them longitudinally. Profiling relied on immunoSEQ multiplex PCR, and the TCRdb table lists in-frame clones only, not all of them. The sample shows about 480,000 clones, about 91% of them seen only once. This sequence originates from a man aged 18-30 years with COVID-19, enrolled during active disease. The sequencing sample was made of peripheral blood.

CDR3 nucleotide sequence: TGTGCCAGCAGCAAGCGGGGGGGGACTGATACGCAGTATTTT. Translation gives CASSKRGGTDTQYF. The V gene is TRBV5-4, the J gene TRBJ2-3; 10 nucleotides line up with TRBD2. CDR1 and CDR2 from the germline V gene are SGHNT and YYREEE (reference sequence). The CDR3 runs 14 residues. J lost 6 bases, V lost 4 bases, and 5 bases had no gene match.